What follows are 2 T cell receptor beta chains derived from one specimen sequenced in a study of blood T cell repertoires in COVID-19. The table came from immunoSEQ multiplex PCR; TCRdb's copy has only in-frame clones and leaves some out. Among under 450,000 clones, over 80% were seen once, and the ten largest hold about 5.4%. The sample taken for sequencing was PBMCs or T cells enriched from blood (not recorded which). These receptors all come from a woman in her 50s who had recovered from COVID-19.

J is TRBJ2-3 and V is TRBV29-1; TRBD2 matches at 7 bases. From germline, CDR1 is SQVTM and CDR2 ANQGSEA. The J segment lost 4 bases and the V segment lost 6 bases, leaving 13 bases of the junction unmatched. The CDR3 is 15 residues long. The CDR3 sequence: CSVAWPGGGADTQYF. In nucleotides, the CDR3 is TGCAGCGTAGCCTGGCCGGGGGGAGGTGCAGATACGCAGTATTTT.

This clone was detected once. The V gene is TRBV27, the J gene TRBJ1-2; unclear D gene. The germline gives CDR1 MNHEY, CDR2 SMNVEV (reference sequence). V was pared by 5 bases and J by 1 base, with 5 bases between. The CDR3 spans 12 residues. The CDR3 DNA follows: TGTGCCAGCAGTCCCCATAACTATGGCTACACCTTC. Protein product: CASSPHNYGYTF.